Presented here are 9 T cell receptor beta chains from one specimen sequenced in a study of immune evolution from preneoplasia to lung adenocarcinoma. Some clones are missing from TCRdb's copy, which holds only in-frame ones; the method was immunoSEQ multiplex PCR. The table includes some 6,500 clones, approximately 78% detected once. The sequencing sample was made of FFPE lung adenocarcinoma in situ tissue. The receptors shown here come from a donor older than 65 with lung adenocarcinoma.

A word on this clone: Other DNA sequences in this specimen translate into the identical CDR3. The chain has TRBV2 and TRBJ1-1; unclear D gene. Trimming removed 7 bases from V and 2 bases from J, with 5 bases in between. The germline V gene has CDR1 SNHLY and CDR2 FYNNEI. The CDR3 sequence is 11 residues long. The CDR3 protein is CASTFNTEAFF. The CDR3 DNA reads TGTGCCAGCACCTTTAACACTGAAGCTTTCTTT. Variable domain in full (rest from reference TRBV2 and TRBJ1-1): EPEVTQTPSHQVTQMGQEVILRCVPISNHLYFYWYRQILGQKVEFLVSFYNNEISEKSEIFDDQFSVERPDGSNFTLKIRSTKLEDSAMYFCASTFNTEAFFGQGTRLTVV.

The chain couples TRBV28 to TRBJ2-4, with TRBD1 matching 9 bases. With 5 bases clipped from V and 8 bases from J, the junction kept 4 bases outside the gene matches. Germline V lookup: CDR1 MDHEN, CDR2 SYDVKM. The CDR3 loop spans 13 amino acids. The CDR3 DNA reads TGTGCCAGCAGTCCCGGGACAGGGTACATTCAGTACTTC. This translates into CASSPGTGYIQYF. Supplemented by reference TRBV28 and TRBJ2-4, the full variable domain reads DVKVTQSSRYLVKRTGEKVFLECVQDMDHENMFWYRQDPGLGLRLIYFSYDVKMKEKGDIPEGYSVSREKKERFSLILESASTNQTSMYLCASSPGTGYIQYFGAGTRLSVL.

The J gene is TRBJ2-3, the V gene TRBV11-1; 7 bases are a match to TRBD1. Germline assignment: CDR1 SGHAT and CDR2 FQDESV (reference sequence). This CDR3 spans 13 amino acids. Losses at the gene ends were 3 bases for V and 6 bases for J; bases not matched to a gene: 3. The CDR3 coding sequence is TGTGCCAGCAGCTTCCCGACAGGGGATACGCAGTATTTT. It specifies CASSFPTGDTQYF.

This clone was observed a single time. V usage is TRBV30 and J usage is TRBJ1-1; D remains ambiguous. CDR3 length equals 12 residues. The germline CDR1 and CDR2 sequences are GTSNPN and SVGIG (reference sequence). The germline V and J ends were trimmed by 5 bases and 3 bases, with 10 bases remaining between them. The CDR3 DNA sequence: TGTGCCTGGTCGCGAGGGCACACTGAAGCTTTCTTT. It translates to CAWSRGHTEAFF.

The V and J genes are TRBV11-2 and TRBJ2-7, with 10 bases identical to TRBD2. CDR1 is SGHAT and CDR2 is FQNNGV in the germline V gene. CDR3 length equals 15 residues. V lost 5 bases and J lost 7; bases outside the gene matches: 11. The CDR3 reads CASSLFSSGGFEQYF. CDR3 DNA: TGTGCCAGCAGCCTTTTCTCTAGCGGGGGTTTTGAGCAGTACTTC.

This chain connects TRBV7-9 to TRBJ1-1; 7 bases are shared with TRBD1. The germline gives CDR1 SEHNR, CDR2 FQNEAQ (reference sequence). CDR3 length equals 17 residues. J lost 5 bases, V lost 4 bases, and 16 bases had no gene match. CDR3 DNA sequence: TGTGCCAGCAGCTCGGTGGGGGGAACGACAGGGTATACTGAAGCTTTCTTT. It encodes CASSSVGGTTGYTEAFF.

V usage is TRBV12-5 and J usage is TRBJ2-7, with TRBD1 matching over 8 bases. The V gene end was trimmed by 5 bases and the J gene end by 1 base; junction bases not matched to a gene: 7. Germline CDR1 LGHNT, CDR2 FRNRAP. CDR3 length: 15 residues. The CDR3 DNA reads as TGTGCTAGTGGTCCCCTGGACAGGGAGTCCTACGAGCAGTACTTC. As protein: CASGPLDRESYEQYF.

CDR3 sequence (DNA): TGTGCCAGTAGTGGCCGAGCGGGAGTTTTGGCCGGGGAGCTGTTTTTT. Protein product: CASSGRAGVLAGELFF. The V and J genes are TRBV19 and TRBJ2-2; 8 bases line up with TRBD2. This CDR3 has 16 amino acids. CDR1 LNHDA and CDR2 SQIVND come from the germline V gene (reference sequence). The V and J ends lost 5 bases and 6 bases, in that order; junction bases with no gene match: 11.

This clone was observed a handful of times. The chain joins TRBV28 to TRBJ2-2; D remains unclear. The CDR3 spans 12 residues. V was trimmed by 5 bases and J by 4 bases, leaving 5 bases between them. In germline, CDR1 is MDHEN, CDR2 SYDVKM. The CDR3 region is CASSTVTGELFF. The DNA for the CDR3 is TGTGCCAGCAGTACCGTCACCGGGGAGCTGTTTTTT.